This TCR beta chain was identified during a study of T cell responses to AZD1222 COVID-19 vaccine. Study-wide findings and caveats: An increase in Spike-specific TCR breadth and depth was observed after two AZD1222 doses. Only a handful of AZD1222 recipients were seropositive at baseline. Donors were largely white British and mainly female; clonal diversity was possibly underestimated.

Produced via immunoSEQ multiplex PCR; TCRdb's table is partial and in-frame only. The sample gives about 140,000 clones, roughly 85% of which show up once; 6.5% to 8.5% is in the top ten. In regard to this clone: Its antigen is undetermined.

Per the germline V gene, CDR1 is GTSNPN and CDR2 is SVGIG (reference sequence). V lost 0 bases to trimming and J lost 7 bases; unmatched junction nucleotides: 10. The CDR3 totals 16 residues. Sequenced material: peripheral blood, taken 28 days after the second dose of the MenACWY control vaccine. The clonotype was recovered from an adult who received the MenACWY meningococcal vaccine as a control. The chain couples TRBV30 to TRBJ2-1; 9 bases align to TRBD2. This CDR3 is CAWSVPVAGGRNEQFF. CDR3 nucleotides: TGTGCCTGGAGTGTACCCGTGGCGGGAGGGCGAAATGAGCAGTTCTTC.